One sample yielded the 24 T cell receptor beta chains listed below, sequenced in a study of cytomegalovirus exposure and HLA in healthy donors. The PCR employed 60 Vbeta primers together with 13 Jbeta primers. The assay was immunoSEQ multiplex PCR, and TCRdb's table has in-frame clones only and misses some. The sample lists approximately 130,000 clones, around 80% seen once, with around 2% in the top ten. The source material was PBMCs. The receptors were sampled from a female donor in good health and CMV-seropositive.

This clone has just a few counts. V gene TRBV25-1 combines with J gene TRBJ2-2; possibly TRBD2 for D (6 bases). V lost 7 bases and J 6 bases, leaving 27 bases between the germline ends. The V gene's germline CDR1 is MGHDK and CDR2 SYGVNS. The CDR3 runs 18 residues. The CDR3 DNA follows: TGTGCCAGCATTGCAAACCCGGGACTCTCGCCCCAGGCCGGGGAGCTGTTTTTT. Its translation is CASIANPGLSPQAGELFF. Looking up the rest from reference TRBV25-1 and TRBJ2-2 gives the full variable domain: EADIYQTPRYLVIGTGKKITLECSQTMGHDKMYWYQQDPGMELHLIHYSYGVNSTEKGDLSSESTVSRIRTEHFPLTLESARPSHTSQYLCASIANPGLSPQAGELFFGEGSRLTVL.

V usage is TRBV19 and J usage is TRBJ2-7; D possibly corresponds to TRBD1 (6 bases). CDR1 is LNHDA, CDR2 SQIVND, per germline (reference sequence). The CDR3 is 15 residues long. V lost 9 bases to trimming and J lost 1 base, with 19 bases between them. Written as DNA, the CDR3 is TGTGCCAGCAAGGGACACGCCAGCGATTCCTACGAGCAGTACTTC. Amino acids: CASKGHASDSYEQYF.

This chain uses TRBV7-9 with TRBJ2-7, with 12 positions matching TRBD2. V dropped 6 bases and J dropped 5; count of bases not matched to a gene: 20. CDR1 is SEHNR and CDR2 is FQNEAQ in the germline V gene (reference sequence). The CDR3 runs 19 residues. CDR3 DNA: TGTGCCAGCAGTCCCCGACTAGCGGGAGTTTCCGTGGGAAACCACGAGCAGTACTTC. The encoded protein is CASSPRLAGVSVGNHEQYF.

This chain connects TRBV5-1 to TRBJ2-1, with 12 bases that match TRBD2. The CDR3 sequence is 18 residues long. Germline CDR1 SGHRS, CDR2 YFSETQ. The junction had 10 bases not matched to a gene; V was cut back by 0 bases and J by 6 bases. CDR3: CASSLVTSGGSARNEQFF. The CDR3 bases are TGCGCCAGCAGCTTGGTGACTAGCGGGGGCTCGGCACGCAATGAGCAGTTCTTC.

The chain uses TRBV9 and TRBJ2-7; 9 bases are shared with TRBD2. Germline assignment: CDR1 SGDLS and CDR2 YYNGEE. The CDR3 spans 17 residues. V dropped 0 bases and J dropped 0; count of bases not matched to a gene: 7. The CDR3: CASSVGSGGPYSYEQYF. The CDR3 DNA reads TGTGCCAGCAGCGTAGGCAGCGGGGGGCCCTACTCCTACGAGCAGTACTTC.

The V call is TRBV18, the J call TRBJ1-1; no firm D call. V was clipped by 0 bases and J by 1 base, with 12 bases between them. Germline CDR1 reads KGHSH; CDR2 reads LQKENI. There are 16 residues in the CDR3. The CDR3 loop reads CASSPPGRSGNTEAFF. CDR3 sequence (DNA): TGTGCCAGCTCACCACCCGGAAGGTCGGGGAACACTGAAGCTTTCTTT.

This clone was counted a few times. The chain combines TRBV9 with TRBJ1-3; the D is unclear. In germline, CDR1 is SGDLS, CDR2 YYNGEE. The CDR3 runs to 17 residues. Trimming took off 0 bases at V and 0 bases at J, with 13 bases between the two ends. The CDR3 bases are TGTGCCAGCAGCGTAGCGGCAGGCCTGAGCTCTGGAAACACCATATATTTT. Encoded protein: CASSVAAGLSSGNTIYF.

This chain links TRBV5-6 with TRBJ2-7; weak D call: TRBD1 (5 bases). This CDR3 is built from 14 residues. V was cut by 0 bases and J by 2 bases, with 9 bases left in between. CDR1 is SGHDT, CDR2 YYEEEE, per germline. For the CDR3, the DNA is TGTGCCAGCAGCTTGGGGCAGGGTGCCTACGAGCAGTACTTC. Its protein product is CASSLGQGAYEQYF.

The V gene is TRBV7-2, the J gene TRBJ1-5, with D unresolved. V gave up 1 base and J gave up 3 bases, with 10 bases separating them. Germline CDR1 is SGHTA and CDR2 is FQGNSA. CDR3 length: 15 residues. CDR3 residues: CASSLESTLNQPQHF. CDR3 DNA: TGTGCCAGCAGCTTAGAGTCTACCCTCAATCAGCCCCAGCATTTT.

This sequence joins TRBV19 and TRBJ2-2, with 12 bases lining up with TRBD2. This CDR3 has 15 residues. Germline V gives CDR1 LNHDA, CDR2 SQIVND (reference sequence). After removal of 6 bases from V and 6 bases from J, the junction contained 5 bases not matched to a gene. CDR3 sequence reads: CASSHGTSGPGELFF. CDR3 DNA: TGTGCCAGTAGCCATGGGACTAGCGGGCCCGGGGAGCTGTTTTTT.

Comments on this clone: The same CDR3 can be traced to other DNA sequences in this sample. The V gene is TRBV30, the J gene TRBJ2-2; 8 bases match TRBD2. J lost 5 bases, V lost 2 bases, and 4 bases had no gene match. CDR1 GTSNPN and CDR2 SVGIG come from the germline V gene (reference sequence). The CDR3 sequence is 14 residues long. The CDR3 protein is CAWSRRGGTGELFF. The DNA of the CDR3 is TGTGCCTGGAGTCGACGGGGGGGAACCGGGGAGCTGTTTTTT.

The chain employs TRBV30 and TRBJ2-7; 7 nucleotides agree with TRBD1. The germline gives CDR1 GTSNPN, CDR2 SVGIG (reference sequence). The ends lost 0 bases at V and 3 bases at J; junction bases unmatched: 8. The CDR3 contains 15 residues. The CDR3 DNA reads as TGTGCCTGGAGTGTAAAGCCAGGGGGAAGCTACGAGCAGTACTTC. Its protein product is CAWSVKPGGSYEQYF.

The chain joins TRBV4-2 to TRBJ1-1; TRBD1 aligns across 8 bases. Germline assignment: CDR1 LGHNA and CDR2 YNFKEQ. The CDR3 contains 15 residues. V lost 5 bases, J lost 1 base, and 6 bases stayed unmatched. In DNA form, the CDR3 reads TGTGCCAGCAGCAGACACGGGACAGGGAACACTGAAGCTTTCTTT. This encodes CASSRHGTGNTEAFF.

The CDR3 loop reads CASSDGATGGQYQPQHF. The CDR3, as DNA: TGTGCCAGCAGTGACGGGGCGACAGGGGGCCAGTATCAGCCCCAGCATTTT. The chain combines TRBV2 with TRBJ1-5; TRBD1 matches 10 bases. The CDR3 loop spans 17 amino acids. V gave up 3 bases and J gave up 5 bases; unmatched junction bases: 10. CDR1 is SNHLY, CDR2 FYNNEI, per germline.

This chain links TRBV4-2 with TRBJ2-1; TRBD2 matches 9 bases. Germline values: CDR1 LGHNA, CDR2 YNFKEQ. J was trimmed by 7 bases and V by 3 bases; bases with no gene match: 10. The length of the CDR3 is 16 residues. CDR3: CASSHTLGSGGNEQFF. As DNA, the CDR3 is TGTGCCAGCAGCCATACCTTAGGTAGCGGGGGTAATGAGCAGTTCTTC.

The chain combines TRBV6-5 with TRBJ2-1, with D possibly TRBD1 on 5 matching bases. CDR1 is MNHEY and CDR2 is SVGAGI in the germline V gene. V was cut by 2 bases and J by 4 bases, with 12 bases left in between. This CDR3 spans 15 amino acids. CDR3 DNA sequence: TGTGCCAGCAGTTACCAGGGTGTGGTGTACAATGAGCAGTTCTTC. Translated, it gives CASSYQGVVYNEQFF.

This clone was picked up one time. V is TRBV2 and J is TRBJ2-1, with TRBD2 identical over 8 bases. CDR3 length: 15 amino acids. The V gene's germline CDR1 is SNHLY and CDR2 FYNNEI. The V gene end was trimmed by 3 bases and the J gene end by 8 bases; junction bases not matched to a gene: 9. CDR3: CASSDDRGGRDEQFF. The CDR3 DNA reads TGTGCCAGCAGTGATGATCGGGGGGGCCGCGATGAGCAGTTCTTC.

The rearrangement joins TRBV30 to TRBJ2-3; D gene uncertain. This CDR3 is built from 13 residues. With 0 bases removed from V and 4 bases from J, the gap between germline ends came to 8 bases. Germline V CDR1 and CDR2: GTSNPN, SVGIG (reference sequence). The CDR3 is CAWSVQDADTQYF. The CDR3 DNA sequence: TGTGCCTGGAGTGTTCAGGATGCAGATACGCAGTATTTT.

The chain employs TRBV12-1 and TRBJ2-2; TRBD2, the D gene given by the table, was not confirmed from the DNA. TRBV12-1 is an annotated pseudogene. CDR3 length equals 18 residues. CDR3 sequence: CASTCPMGGGENTGELFF. The DNA of the CDR3 is TGTGCCAGCACCTGCCCAATGGGCGGGGGGGAAAACACCGGGGAGCTGTTTTTT.

This chain links TRBV5-4 with TRBJ2-1, with 10 nucleotides matching TRBD2. CDR3 size: 15 residues. J gave up 7 bases and V 7 bases, and 11 bases lay outside the gene matches. Germline V gives CDR1 SGHNT, CDR2 YYREEE (reference sequence). CDR3 residues: CASASGSSRLNEQFF. The CDR3 nucleotides read TGTGCCAGCGCTAGCGGGAGTTCGAGACTGAATGAGCAGTTCTTC. The full variable domain, with the rest looked up from reference TRBV5-4 and TRBJ2-1, is ETGVTQSPTHLIKTRGQQVTLRCSSQSGHNTVSWYQQALGQGPQFIFQYYREEENGRGNFPPRFSGLQFPNYSSELNVNALELDDSALYLCASASGSSRLNEQFFGPGTRLTVL.

The J gene is TRBJ2-1, the V gene TRBV30, with TRBD2 matching over 8 bases. From germline, CDR1 is GTSNPN and CDR2 SVGIG (reference sequence). V shed 3 bases and J 8 bases; nucleotides not matched to a gene: 12. This CDR3 region has 15 residues. CDR3: CAWRPPGLGSDEQFF. The DNA of the CDR3 is TGTGCCTGGAGACCACCGGGACTAGGTAGCGATGAGCAGTTCTTC.

The sample holds a few counts of this clone. The chain employs TRBV28 and TRBJ1-2; 8 bases align to TRBD1. Germline assignment: CDR1 MDHEN and CDR2 SYDVKM. This CDR3 is built from 12 residues. V lost 4 bases to trimming and J lost 8 bases; unmatched junction nucleotides: 3. The CDR3 protein is CASSWTGRGYTF. The CDR3 DNA follows: TGTGCCAGCAGTTGGACAGGGCGAGGCTACACCTTC.

This clone was recorded once. The CDR3 here is CASSPRVPAEQFF. CDR3 coding DNA: TGTGCCAGCAGCCCCAGGGTTCCCGCTGAGCAGTTCTTC. The rearrangement joins TRBV14 to TRBJ2-1; the D gene is possibly TRBD1 (5 bases). V was trimmed by 4 bases and J by 9 bases, leaving 13 bases between them. The CDR3 runs 13 residues. Germline V lookup: CDR1 SGHDN, CDR2 FVKESK.

J is TRBJ2-7 and V is TRBV14; no definite D call. Germline V lookup: CDR1 SGHDN, CDR2 FVKESK. There are 13 residues in the CDR3. The V end lost 0 bases, the J end lost 3 bases, and 6 bases lay between the germline ends. CDR3 sequence (DNA): TGTGCCAGCAGCCAAGATCAGTACTACGAGCAGTACTTC. Amino acid sequence: CASSQDQYYEQYF.